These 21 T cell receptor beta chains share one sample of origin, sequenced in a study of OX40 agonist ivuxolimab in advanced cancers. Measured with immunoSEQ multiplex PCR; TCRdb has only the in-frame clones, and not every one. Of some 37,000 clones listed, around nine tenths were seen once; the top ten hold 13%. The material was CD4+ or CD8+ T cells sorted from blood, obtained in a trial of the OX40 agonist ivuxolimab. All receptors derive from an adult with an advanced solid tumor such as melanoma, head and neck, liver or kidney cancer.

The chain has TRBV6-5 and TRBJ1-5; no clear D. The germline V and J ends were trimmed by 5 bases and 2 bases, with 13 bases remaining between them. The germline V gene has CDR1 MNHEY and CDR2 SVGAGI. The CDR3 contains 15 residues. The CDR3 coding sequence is TGTGCCAGCAGTGTCCCGTTTTATGGCAATCAGCCCCAGCATTTT. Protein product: CASSVPFYGNQPQHF.

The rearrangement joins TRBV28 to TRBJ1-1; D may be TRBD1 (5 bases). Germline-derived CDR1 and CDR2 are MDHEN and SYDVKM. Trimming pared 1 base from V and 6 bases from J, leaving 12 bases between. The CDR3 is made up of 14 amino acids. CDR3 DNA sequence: TGTGCCAGCAGTTTATTCGGGGGAATCGCTGAAGCTTTCTTT. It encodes CASSLFGGIAEAFF. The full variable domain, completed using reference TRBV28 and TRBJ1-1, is DVKVTQSSRYLVKRTGEKVFLECVQDMDHENMFWYRQDPGLGLRLIYFSYDVKMKEKGDIPEGYSVSREKKERFSLILESASTNQTSMYLCASSLFGGIAEAFFGQGTRLTVV.

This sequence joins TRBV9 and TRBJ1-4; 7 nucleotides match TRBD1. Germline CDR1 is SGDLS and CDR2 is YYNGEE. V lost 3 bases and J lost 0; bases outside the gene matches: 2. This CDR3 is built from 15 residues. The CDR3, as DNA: TGTGCCAGCAGCGGACAGGGATCAACTAATGAAAAACTGTTTTTT. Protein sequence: CASSGQGSTNEKLFF.

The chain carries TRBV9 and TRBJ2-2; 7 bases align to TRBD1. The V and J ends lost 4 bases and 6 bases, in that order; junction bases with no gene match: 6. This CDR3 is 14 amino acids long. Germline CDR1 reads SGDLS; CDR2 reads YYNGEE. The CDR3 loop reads CASSQWTGSGELFF. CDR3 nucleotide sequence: TGTGCCAGCAGCCAATGGACAGGATCCGGGGAGCTGTTTTTT.

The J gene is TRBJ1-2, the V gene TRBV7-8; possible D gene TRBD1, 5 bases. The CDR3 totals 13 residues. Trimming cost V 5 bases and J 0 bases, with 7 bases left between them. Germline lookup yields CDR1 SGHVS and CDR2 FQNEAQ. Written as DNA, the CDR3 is TGTGCCAGCAGCAAAGGGGCTAACTATGGCTACACCTTC. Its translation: CASSKGANYGYTF. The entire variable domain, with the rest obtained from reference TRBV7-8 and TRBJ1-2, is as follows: GAGVSQSPRYKVAKRGQDVALRCDPISGHVSLFWYQQALGQGPEFLTYFQNEAQLDKSGLPSDRFFAERPEGSVSTLKIQRTQQEDSAVYLCASSKGANYGYTFGSGTRLTVV.

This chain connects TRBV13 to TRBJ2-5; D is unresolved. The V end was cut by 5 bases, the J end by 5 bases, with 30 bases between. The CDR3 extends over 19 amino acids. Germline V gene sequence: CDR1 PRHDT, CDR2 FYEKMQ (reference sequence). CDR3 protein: CASSPHEGKNASRTETQYF. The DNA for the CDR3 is TGTGCCAGCAGCCCCCACGAAGGGAAGAATGCCAGTAGGACGGAGACCCAGTACTTC.

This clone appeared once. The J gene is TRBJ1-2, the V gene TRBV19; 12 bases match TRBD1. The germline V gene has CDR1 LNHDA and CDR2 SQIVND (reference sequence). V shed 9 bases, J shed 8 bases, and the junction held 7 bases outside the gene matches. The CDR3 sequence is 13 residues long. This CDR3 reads CASTGQGAFGYTF. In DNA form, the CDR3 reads TGTGCCAGCACGGGACAGGGGGCGTTCGGCTACACCTTC.

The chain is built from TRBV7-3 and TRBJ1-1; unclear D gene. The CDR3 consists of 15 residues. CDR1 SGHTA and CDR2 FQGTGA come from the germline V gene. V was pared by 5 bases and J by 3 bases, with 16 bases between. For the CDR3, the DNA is TGTGCCAGCAGCCTGCGGACGTCGGAGGACACTGAAGCTTTCTTT. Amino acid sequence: CASSLRTSEDTEAFF.

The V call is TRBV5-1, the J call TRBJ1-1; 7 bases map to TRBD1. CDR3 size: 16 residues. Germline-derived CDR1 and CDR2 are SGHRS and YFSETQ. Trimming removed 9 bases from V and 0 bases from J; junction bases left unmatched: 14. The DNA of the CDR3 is TGCGCCACCACAGACAGGGAGGGGGGCATGAACACTGAAGCTTTCTTT. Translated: CATTDREGGMNTEAFF.

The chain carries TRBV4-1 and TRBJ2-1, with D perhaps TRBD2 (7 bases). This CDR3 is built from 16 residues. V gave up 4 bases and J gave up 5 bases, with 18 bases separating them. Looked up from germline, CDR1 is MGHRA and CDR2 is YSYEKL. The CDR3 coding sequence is TGCGCCAGCAGCCGGCAAGGGGGGGAGAGGGACAATGAGCAGTTCTTC. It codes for CASSRQGGERDNEQFF.

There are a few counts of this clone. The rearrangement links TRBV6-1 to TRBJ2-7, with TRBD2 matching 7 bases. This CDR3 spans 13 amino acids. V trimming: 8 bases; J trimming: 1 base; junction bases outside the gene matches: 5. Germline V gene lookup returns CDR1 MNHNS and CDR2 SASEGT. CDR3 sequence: CASQAGLSYEQYF. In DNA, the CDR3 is TGTGCCAGCCAAGCGGGGTTATCCTACGAGCAGTACTTC.

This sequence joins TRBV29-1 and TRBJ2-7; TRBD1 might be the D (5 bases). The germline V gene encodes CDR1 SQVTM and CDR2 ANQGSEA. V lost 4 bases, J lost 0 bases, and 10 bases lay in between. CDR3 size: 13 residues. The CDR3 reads CSVVTDNSYEQYF. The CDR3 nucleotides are TGCAGCGTTGTGACGGACAACTCCTACGAGCAGTACTTC.

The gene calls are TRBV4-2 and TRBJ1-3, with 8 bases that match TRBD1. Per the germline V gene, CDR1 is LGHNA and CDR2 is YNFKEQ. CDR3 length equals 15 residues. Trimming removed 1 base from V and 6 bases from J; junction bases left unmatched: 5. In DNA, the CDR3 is TGTGCCAGCAGCCAAGTCCGGGACAGGACAAACACCATATATTTT. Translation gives CASSQVRDRTNTIYF.

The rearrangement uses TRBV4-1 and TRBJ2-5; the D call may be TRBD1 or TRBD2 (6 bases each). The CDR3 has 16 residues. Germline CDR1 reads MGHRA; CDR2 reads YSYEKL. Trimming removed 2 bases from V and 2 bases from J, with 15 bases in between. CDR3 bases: TGCGCCAGCAGCCAAAGAGAACAGGGACTTCAAGAGACCCAGTACTTC. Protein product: CASSQREQGLQETQYF.

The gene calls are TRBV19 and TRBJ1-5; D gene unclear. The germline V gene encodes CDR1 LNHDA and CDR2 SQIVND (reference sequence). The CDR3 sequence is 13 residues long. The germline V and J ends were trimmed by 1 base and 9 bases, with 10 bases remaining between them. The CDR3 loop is CASSIVGVGPQHF. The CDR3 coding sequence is TGTGCCAGTAGTATAGTCGGCGTGGGGCCCCAGCATTTT.

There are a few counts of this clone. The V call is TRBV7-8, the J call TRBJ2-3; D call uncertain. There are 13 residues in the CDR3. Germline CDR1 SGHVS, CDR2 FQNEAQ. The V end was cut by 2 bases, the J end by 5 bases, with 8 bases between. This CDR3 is CASSLMVEDTQYF. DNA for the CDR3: TGTGCCAGCAGCTTAATGGTAGAAGATACGCAGTATTTT.

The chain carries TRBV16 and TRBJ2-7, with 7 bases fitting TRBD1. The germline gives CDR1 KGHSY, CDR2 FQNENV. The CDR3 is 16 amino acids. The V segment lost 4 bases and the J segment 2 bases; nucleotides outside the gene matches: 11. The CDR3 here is CASSPTGALSTYEQYF. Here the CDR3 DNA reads TGTGCCAGCAGCCCCACAGGGGCCCTGTCAACCTACGAGCAGTACTTC.

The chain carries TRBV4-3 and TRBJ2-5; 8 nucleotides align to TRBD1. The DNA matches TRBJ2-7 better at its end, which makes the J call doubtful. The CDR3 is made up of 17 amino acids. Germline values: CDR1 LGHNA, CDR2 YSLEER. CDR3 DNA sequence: TGCGCCAGCAGCCAAGGCCCGGGGCAGGGGGCCCCCTACGAGCAGTACTTC. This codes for CASSQGPGQGAPYEQYF.

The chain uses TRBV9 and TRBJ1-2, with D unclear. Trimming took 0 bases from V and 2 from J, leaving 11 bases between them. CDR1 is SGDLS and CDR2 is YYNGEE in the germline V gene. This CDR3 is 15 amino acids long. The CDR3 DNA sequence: TGTGCCAGCAGCGTAGGAGGGCCGAGCAACTATGGCTACACCTTC. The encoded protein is CASSVGGPSNYGYTF.

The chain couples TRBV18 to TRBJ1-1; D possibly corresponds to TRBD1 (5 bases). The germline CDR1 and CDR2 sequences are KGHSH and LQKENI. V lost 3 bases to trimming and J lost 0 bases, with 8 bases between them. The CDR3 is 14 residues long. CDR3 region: CASSPTGMNTEAFF. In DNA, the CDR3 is TGTGCCAGCTCACCCACAGGAATGAACACTGAAGCTTTCTTT. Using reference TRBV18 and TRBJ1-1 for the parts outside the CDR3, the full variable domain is NAGVMQNPRHLVRRRGQEARLRCSPMKGHSHVYWYRQLPEEGLKFMVYLQKENIIDESGMPKERFSAEFPKEGPSILRIQQVVRGDSAAYFCASSPTGMNTEAFFGQGTRLTVV.

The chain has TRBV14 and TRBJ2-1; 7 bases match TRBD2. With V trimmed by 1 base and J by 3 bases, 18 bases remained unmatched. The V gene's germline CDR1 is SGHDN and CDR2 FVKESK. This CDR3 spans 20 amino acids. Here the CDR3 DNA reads TGTGCCAGCAGCCAAGGGGGACGGGACTACTACCCTCTCTACTACAATGAGCAGTTCTTC. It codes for CASSQGGRDYYPLYYNEQFF.